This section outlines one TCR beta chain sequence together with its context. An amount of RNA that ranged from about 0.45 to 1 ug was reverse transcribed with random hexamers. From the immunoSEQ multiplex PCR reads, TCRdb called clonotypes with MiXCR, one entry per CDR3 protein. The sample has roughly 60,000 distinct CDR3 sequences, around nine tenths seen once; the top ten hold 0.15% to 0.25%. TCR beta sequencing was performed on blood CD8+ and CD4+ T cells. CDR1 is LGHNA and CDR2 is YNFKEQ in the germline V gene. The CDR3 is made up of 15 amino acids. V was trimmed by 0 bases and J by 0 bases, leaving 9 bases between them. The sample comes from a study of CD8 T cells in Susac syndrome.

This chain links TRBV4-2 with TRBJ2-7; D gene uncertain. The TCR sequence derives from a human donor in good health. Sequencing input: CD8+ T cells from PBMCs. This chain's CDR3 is CASSQDIMSSYEQYF. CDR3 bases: TGTGCCAGCAGCCAAGATATAATGTCCTCCTACGAGCAGTACTTC.